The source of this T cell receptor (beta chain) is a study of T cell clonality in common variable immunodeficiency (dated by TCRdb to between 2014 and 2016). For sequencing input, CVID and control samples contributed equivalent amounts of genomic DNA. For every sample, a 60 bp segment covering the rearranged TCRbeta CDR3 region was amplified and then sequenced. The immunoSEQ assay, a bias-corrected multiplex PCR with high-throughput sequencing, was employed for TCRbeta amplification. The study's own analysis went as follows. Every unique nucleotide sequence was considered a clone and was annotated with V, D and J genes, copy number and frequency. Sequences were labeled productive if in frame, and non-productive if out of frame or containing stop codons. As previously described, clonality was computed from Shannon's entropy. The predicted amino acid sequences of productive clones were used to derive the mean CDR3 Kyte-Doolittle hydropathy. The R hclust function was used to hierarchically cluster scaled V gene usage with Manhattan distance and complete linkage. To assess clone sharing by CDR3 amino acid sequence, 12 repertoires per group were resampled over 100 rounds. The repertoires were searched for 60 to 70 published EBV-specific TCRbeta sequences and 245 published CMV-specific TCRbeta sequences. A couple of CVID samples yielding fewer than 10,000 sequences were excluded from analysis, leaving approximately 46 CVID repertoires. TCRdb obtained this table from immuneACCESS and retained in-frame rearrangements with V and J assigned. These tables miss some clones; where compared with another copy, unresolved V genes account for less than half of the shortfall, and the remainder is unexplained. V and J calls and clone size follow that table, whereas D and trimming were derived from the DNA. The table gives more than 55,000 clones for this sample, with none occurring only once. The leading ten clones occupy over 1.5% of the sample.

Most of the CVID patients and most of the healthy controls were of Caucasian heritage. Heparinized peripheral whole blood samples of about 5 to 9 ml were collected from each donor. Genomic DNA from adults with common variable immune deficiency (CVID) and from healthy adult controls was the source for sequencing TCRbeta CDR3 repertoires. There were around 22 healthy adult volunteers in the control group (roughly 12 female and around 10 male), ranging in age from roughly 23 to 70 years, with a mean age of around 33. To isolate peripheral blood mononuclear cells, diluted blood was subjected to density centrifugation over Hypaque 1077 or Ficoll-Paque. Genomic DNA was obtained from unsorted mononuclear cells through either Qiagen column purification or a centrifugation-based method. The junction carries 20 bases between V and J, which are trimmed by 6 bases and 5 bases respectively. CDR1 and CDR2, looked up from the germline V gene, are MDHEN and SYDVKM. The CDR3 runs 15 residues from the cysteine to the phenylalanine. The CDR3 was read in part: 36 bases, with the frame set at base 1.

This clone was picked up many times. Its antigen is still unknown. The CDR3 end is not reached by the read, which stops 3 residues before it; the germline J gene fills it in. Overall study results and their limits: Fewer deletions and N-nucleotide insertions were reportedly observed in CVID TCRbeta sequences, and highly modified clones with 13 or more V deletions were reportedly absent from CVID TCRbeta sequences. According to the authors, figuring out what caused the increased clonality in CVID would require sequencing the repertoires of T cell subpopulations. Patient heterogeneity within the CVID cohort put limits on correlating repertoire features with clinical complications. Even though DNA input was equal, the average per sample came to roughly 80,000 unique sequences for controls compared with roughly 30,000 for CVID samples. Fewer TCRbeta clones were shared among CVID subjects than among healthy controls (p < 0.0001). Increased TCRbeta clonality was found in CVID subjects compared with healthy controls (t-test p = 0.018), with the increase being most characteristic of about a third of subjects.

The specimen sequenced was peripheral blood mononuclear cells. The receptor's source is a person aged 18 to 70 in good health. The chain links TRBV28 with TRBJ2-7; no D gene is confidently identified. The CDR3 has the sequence CASSFPVKGADEQYF. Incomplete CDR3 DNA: TGTGCCAGCAGCTTTCCGGTGAAGGGCGCCGACGAG.